Below are 26 T cell receptor beta chains sequenced from a single sample in a study of vaccination and CD4 T cells after COVID-19. Antigens of these TCRs are unknown. The Oncomine TCR Beta short-read assay was what sequenced the DNA obtained from cultured CD4+ T cells. A single record per CDR3 protein comes from TCRdb applying MiXCR to the PCR reads. This sample carries about 21,000 distinct CDR3 sequences, over 40% of them seen once, and the ten largest clones take approximately 4.5%. Indicated treatment: roughly 11-day PBMC culture with coronavirus spike peptide pools or control peptides (ViraFEST assay). Sequenced input: CD4+ T cells from blood, cultured in vitro. These receptors were collected from a human donor who had recovered from COVID-19.

This clonotype was counted between two and nine times. The chain recombines TRBV14 with TRBJ1-2; 9 positions agree with TRBD1. Germline V gene lookup returns CDR1 SGHDN and CDR2 FVKESK. Unmatched junction bases numbered 16, after V lost 0 bases and J lost 8 bases. There are 18 residues in the CDR3. The chain's CDR3 is CASSQDLGQGTPPWGYTF. For the CDR3, the DNA is TGTGCCAGCAGCCAAGATCTCGGACAGGGGACTCCCCCCTGGGGCTACACCTTC.

V is TRBV12-3 or TRBV12-4 and J is TRBJ1-2, with TRBD1 as a possible D gene (5 bases). V gave up 0 bases and J gave up 0 bases, with 11 bases separating them. The CDR3 is 16 residues long. The CDR3 DNA reads as TGTGCCAGCAGTTTAGCGGGACCCCGAGCTAACTATGGCTACACCTTC. It codes for CASSLAGPRANYGYTF.

This CDR3 is CASSSSLKASRAFF. In DNA, the CDR3 is TGTGCCAGCAGCTCCTCTTTAAAGGCCTCTAGGGCTTTCTTT. This chain links TRBV7-9 with TRBJ1-1; D is uncertain. Trimming pared 4 bases from V and 11 bases from J, leaving 20 bases between. This CDR3 has 14 residues. Germline V gene sequence: CDR1 SEHNR, CDR2 FQNEAQ (reference sequence).

The V gene is TRBV7-2, the J gene TRBJ1-2; D unresolved. CDR1 SGHTA and CDR2 FQGNSA come from the germline V gene. V was shortened by 0 bases and J by 8 bases, with 13 bases between the two germline ends. CDR3 length equals 14 residues. The CDR3 DNA reads as TGTGCCAGCAGCTTAGCCCTGGCACTCAAAGGCTACACCTTC. Protein: CASSLALALKGYTF. Drawing the rest from reference TRBV7-2 and TRBJ1-2, the complete variable domain is GAGVSQSPSNKVTEKGKDVELRCDPISGHTALYWYRQSLGQGLEFLIYFQGNSAPDKSGLPSDRFSAERTGGSVSTLTIQRTQQEDSAVYLCASSLALALKGYTFGSGTRLTVV.

The rearrangement links TRBV27 to TRBJ1-6; D is possibly TRBD1 (5 bases). Germline CDR1 is MNHEY and CDR2 is SMNVEV (reference sequence). V lost 5 bases and J lost 4, with 15 bases in between. This CDR3 comprises 16 residues. The CDR3 protein is CASSLGGAAYNSPLHF. The CDR3 nucleotides read TGTGCCAGCAGTCTAGGAGGGGCGGCGTATAATTCACCCCTCCACTTT.

This clonotype occurred once. The V gene is TRBV2, the J gene TRBJ2-2; TRBD2 matches 8 bases. CDR3 length equals 16 residues. From germline, CDR1 is SNHLY and CDR2 FYNNEI. Trimming removed 1 base from V and 4 bases from J; junction bases left unmatched: 5. The CDR3 is CASSEESGGVTGELFF. CDR3 bases: TGTGCCAGCAGTGAAGAGTCGGGAGGGGTCACCGGGGAGCTGTTTTTT.

This clonotype has a handful of counts. V gene TRBV27 combines with J gene TRBJ2-1; D perhaps matches TRBD1 (5 bases). V gave up 6 bases and J gave up 5 bases, with 11 bases separating them. The CDR3 has 13 residues. In germline, CDR1 is MNHEY, CDR2 SMNVEV (reference sequence). The CDR3 loop is CASRLTDNNEQFF. CDR3 nucleotide sequence: TGTGCCAGCAGATTGACAGACAACAATGAGCAGTTCTTC.

V gene TRBV7-2 combines with J gene TRBJ2-1, with unresolved D. V lost 4 bases and J 8 bases, leaving 9 bases between the germline ends. Germline loops: CDR1 SGHTA, CDR2 FQGNSA. The CDR3 length is 12 residues. This chain's CDR3 is CASSSRTHEQFF. CDR3 sequence (DNA): TGTGCCAGCAGCTCCCGAACTCATGAGCAGTTCTTC.

The chain couples TRBV7-9 to TRBJ1-5; perhaps TRBD1 as D (6 bases). The CDR3 is made up of 15 amino acids. In germline, CDR1 is SEHNR, CDR2 FQNEAQ (reference sequence). Trimming left V 5 bases short and J 7 bases short, with 18 bases between. DNA of the CDR3: TGTGCCAGCAGCCAACGGGGGGGGCGCGAACAGCCCCAGCATTTT. It is translated as CASSQRGGREQPQHF.

The table lists this clonotype with a few counts. The rearrangement links TRBV6-1 to TRBJ1-5, with D unclear. V was pared by 2 bases and J by 0 bases, with 14 bases between. The germline CDR1 and CDR2 sequences are MNHNS and SASEGT. This CDR3 has 17 residues. CDR3 nucleotides: TGTGCCAGCAGTGAAATAAAGGGCAGTTATAGCAATCAGCCCCAGCATTTT. Translation: CASSEIKGSYSNQPQHF.

The chain has TRBV6-1 and TRBJ2-7, with 14 bases lining up with TRBD2. The J segment lost 7 bases and the V segment lost 1 base, leaving 12 bases of the junction unmatched. The CDR3 has 18 amino acids. From germline, CDR1 is MNHNS and CDR2 SASEGT. The CDR3 DNA reads TGTGCCAGCAGTGAAGGTGGGATGACTAGCGGGAGGGCCGGTGAGCAGTACTTC. It encodes CASSEGGMTSGRAGEQYF.

The rearrangement links TRBV6-1 to TRBJ1-1, with a possible D match to TRBD1 (6 bases). The ends were cut back, 4 bases at V and 0 bases at J, with 6 bases in the middle. CDR1 and CDR2 (germline): MNHNS, SASEGT. The length of the CDR3 is 13 residues. CDR3 sequence (DNA): TGTGCCAGCAGTGCAGGGGTGAACACTGAAGCTTTCTTT. It yields the protein CASSAGVNTEAFF.

The genes are TRBV15 and TRBJ2-1, with 12 bases that match TRBD2. Germline trimming cut 3 bases from V and 4 bases from J; bases unmatched to any gene: 10. This CDR3 is 18 amino acids long. In germline, CDR1 is LNHNV, CDR2 YYDKDF (reference sequence). CDR3 region: CATSSPTSGGRFYNEQFF. CDR3 DNA sequence: TGTGCCACCAGCAGCCCTACTAGCGGGGGGCGGTTTTACAATGAGCAGTTCTTC.

This sequence joins TRBV6-2 or TRBV6-3 and TRBJ1-5, with a possible D match to TRBD1 (6 bases). CDR3 size: 17 residues. Germline-derived CDR1 and CDR2 are MNHEY and SVGEGT. The ends were cut back, 7 bases at V and 6 bases at J, with 25 bases in the middle. The CDR3 nucleotides are TGTGCCAGCACCAGCGAGCCCCCCTACAGGGAGGGTCAGCCCCAGCATTTT. It specifies CASTSEPPYREGQPQHF.

This clonotype was seen a handful of times. The gene calls are TRBV11-2 and TRBJ2-7; 8 nucleotides line up with TRBD2. This CDR3 has 16 amino acids. V trimming: 1 base; J trimming: 4 bases; junction bases outside the gene matches: 9. Germline V gene sequence: CDR1 SGHAT, CDR2 FQNNGV. CDR3 sequence: CASSLVYGTSQYEQYF. As DNA, the CDR3 is TGTGCCAGCAGCTTAGTGTACGGGACTAGTCAATACGAGCAGTACTTC.

The chain employs TRBV14 and TRBJ1-1; D remains unclear. V shed 1 base and J shed 7 bases, with 13 bases lying between them. This CDR3 is 14 amino acids long. CDR1 SGHDN and CDR2 FVKESK come from the germline V gene. The CDR3 is CASSQASGQVEAFF. The CDR3 bases are TGTGCCAGCAGCCAAGCATCCGGTCAAGTTGAAGCTTTCTTT.

This chain connects TRBV12-3 or TRBV12-4 to TRBJ2-2, with 8 bases fitting TRBD2. V trimming: 6 bases; J trimming: 0 bases; junction bases outside the gene matches: 9. This CDR3 is built from 17 residues. This CDR3 is CASSPPQTSANTGELFF. The CDR3 region has the DNA TGTGCCAGCAGCCCCCCACAGACTAGCGCGAACACCGGGGAGCTGTTTTTT.

The chain uses TRBV11-3 and TRBJ1-6; no firm D call. Deletions cut 8 bases from V and 7 bases from J, with 12 bases between. This CDR3 is 13 amino acids long. The germline V gene has CDR1 SGHNT and CDR2 YENEEA. The CDR3 DNA is TGTGCCAGCCGCTACGAACGGAATTCACCCCTCCACTTT. Its translation is CASRYERNSPLHF.

The chain links TRBV30 to TRBJ1-1; no reliable D call. The CDR3 is made up of 13 amino acids. The ends were cut back, 1 base at V and 6 bases at J, with 12 bases in the middle. Germline V lookup: CDR1 GTSNPN, CDR2 SVGIG (reference sequence). The CDR3 nucleotides are TGTGCCTGGAGTGAGGACCAACCGGCTGAAGCTTTCTTT. Its translation is CAWSEDQPAEAFF.

J is TRBJ2-7 and V is TRBV11-3, with D possibly being TRBD2 (5 bases). CDR1 and CDR2 (germline): SGHNT, YENEEA. The CDR3 is 16 amino acids. V lost 5 bases to trimming and J lost 5 bases, with 22 bases between them. The CDR3 DNA sequence: TGTGCCAGCAGCCCGAGGCGAGGGAGTTGGTTTGACGAGCAGTACTTC. Translated, it gives CASSPRRGSWFDEQYF.

This clonotype came up a few times. The chain joins TRBV27 to TRBJ2-2; a possible D gene is TRBD2 (5 bases). There are 12 residues in the CDR3. V lost 2 bases, J lost 7 bases, and 5 bases lay in between. Germline V gene lookup returns CDR1 MNHEY and CDR2 SMNVEV (reference sequence). As DNA, the CDR3 is TGTGCCAGCAGTTTAGGAGGCGGGGAGCTGTTTTTT. Amino acid sequence: CASSLGGGELFF.

This clonotype was seen only a few times. V usage is TRBV20-1 and J usage is TRBJ2-7; 11 bases match TRBD2. The CDR3 runs 12 residues. The J segment lost 5 bases and the V segment lost 6 bases, leaving 3 bases of the junction unmatched. Germline CDR1 and CDR2: DFQATT and SNEGSKA (reference sequence). CDR3 nucleotide sequence: TGCAGTGCACTAGCGGGAGCCCACGAGCAGTACTTC. Amino acid sequence: CSALAGAHEQYF.

The chain joins TRBV6-2 or TRBV6-3 to TRBJ2-1; 9 bases match TRBD1. The germline CDR1 and CDR2 sequences are MNHEY and SVGEGT. The CDR3 totals 16 residues. Trimming removed 6 bases from V and 5 bases from J; junction bases left unmatched: 11. In nucleotides, the CDR3 is TGTGCCAGCAGCCTCCTGACCGGGACAGGGAACAATGAGCAGTTCTTC. Protein: CASSLLTGTGNNEQFF.

The V and J genes are TRBV30 and TRBJ2-7, with D maybe TRBD1 (5 bases). The V end was cut by 2 bases, the J end by 2 bases, with 13 bases between. CDR3 length: 14 residues. CDR1 and CDR2 (germline): GTSNPN, SVGIG (reference sequence). The CDR3 sequence is CAWSSKGSTYEQYF. In DNA, the CDR3 is TGTGCCTGGAGTAGTAAGGGGTCGACCTACGAGCAGTACTTC.

The table lists this clonotype with a few counts. This rearrangement joins TRBV7-9 to TRBJ1-5, with D tentatively TRBD1 (5 bases). The germline V gene encodes CDR1 SEHNR and CDR2 FQNEAQ (reference sequence). V was clipped by 4 bases and J by 0 bases, with 13 bases between them. CDR3 length: 16 residues. Here the CDR3 reads CASSSSAGNSNQPQHF. The CDR3 DNA follows: TGTGCCAGCAGCTCATCCGCAGGGAATAGCAATCAGCCCCAGCATTTT. Using reference TRBV7-9 and TRBJ1-5 for the parts outside the CDR3, the full variable domain is DTGVSQNPRHKITKRGQNVTFRCDPISEHNRLYWYRQTLGQGPEFLTYFQNEAQLEKSRLLSDRFSAERPKGSFSTLEIQRTEQGDSAMYLCASSSSAGNSNQPQHFGDGTRLSIL.

This CDR3 reads CASSDRGGYGYTF. The CDR3 nucleotides are TGTGCCAGCAGTGATCGGGGGGGCTATGGCTACACCTTC. This chain connects TRBV6-1 to TRBJ1-2, with D perhaps TRBD1 (5 bases). Germline CDR1 MNHNS, CDR2 SASEGT. V lost 3 bases, J lost 4 bases, and 9 bases lay in between. CDR3 size: 13 residues.